This T cell receptor beta chain is from a study of cytomegalovirus exposure and HLA in healthy donors. V lost 1 base and J lost 2; bases outside the gene matches: 5. Germline V CDR1 and CDR2: SGHRS, YFSETQ. CDR3 length: 16 residues. Study-level points and caveats: Using the classifier, cytomegalovirus status was reportedly diagnosed with high specificity and sensitivity.

With respect to this clone: Its antigen is unidentified.

The PCR had 60 Vbeta and 13 Jbeta primers. The repertoire was sequenced with immunoSEQ multiplex PCR; TCRdb's copy has only in-frame clones and lacks some. This listing includes roughly 200,000 clones. The TCR comes from a man aged 25 to 40 in good health and CMV-seronegative. The chain has TRBV5-1 and TRBJ2-5, with 10 bases matching TRBD1. The sequencing input was PBMCs. The CDR3 DNA is TGCGCCAGCAGCTTGTCCGGGACAGGGGTACAAGAGACCCAGTACTTC. Translating it yields CASSLSGTGVQETQYF. Full variable domain (outside the CDR3, taken from reference TRBV5-1 and TRBJ2-5): KAGVTQTPRYLIKTRGQQVTLSCSPISGHRSVSWYQQTPGQGLQFLFEYFSETQRNKGNFPGRFSGRQFSNSRSEMNVSTLELGDSALYLCASSLSGTGVQETQYFGPGTRLLVL.